The present TCR beta chain was sequenced within a study of blood T cell repertoires in COVID-19. Overall study context: Sample material is recorded as cDNA or gDNA derived from T cells, B-cell-depleted T cells, or PBMCs.

Original handling: Reference gene primer amplification gave nucleated cell count estimates. Profiled with immunoSEQ multiplex PCR; TCRdb holds only in-frame clones, not every one. Clone size and the V and J calls come from that table; the DNA yielded D and trimming. The table has approximately 140,000 clones, about 83% seen once. Cohort placement rested on clinical history that participants reported themselves. Sequenced sample: PBMCs or T cells enriched from blood (not recorded which). This sequence was found in a woman aged 50 to 60 with acute COVID-19.

The CDR3 region is CASSWGAEAFF. CDR3 coding DNA: TGTGCCAGCAGCTGGGGGGCTGAAGCTTTCTTT. V gene TRBV7-8 combines with J gene TRBJ1-1; D may be TRBD1 (5 bases). CDR3 length: 11 amino acids. V lost 4 bases, J lost 6 bases, and 6 bases lay in between. From germline, CDR1 is SGHVS and CDR2 FQNEAQ.